This T cell receptor beta chain is drawn from a study of shared clonotypes between healthy human individuals. The overall study: CD4 naive and CD4 memory each took three plates per donor, while CD8 naive took two and CD8 memory one. The study's findings and limits: Several donors showed sharing of approximately 4.7% of naive CD4 clonotypes. At large depth, rarefaction still showed sorted-subset sequencing to be incomplete.

Naive CD8 isolation took CD45RO-negative cells positively selected for CCR7 and excluded terminally differentiated effector memory CD45RA+ cells. The assay used deep level. Clones were sequenced by immunoSEQ multiplex PCR, and TCRdb holds only the in-frame ones, with some missing. The data show hundreds of thousands of clones, about 95% seen once. Regarding this clone: The antigen remains unidentified.

This CDR3 is 14 amino acids long. Germline V lookup: CDR1 SEHNR, CDR2 FQNEAQ (reference sequence). Trimming removed 5 bases at V and 4 bases at J, with 15 bases between. This chain uses TRBV7-9 with TRBJ2-7; TRBD1 might be the D (7 bases). The TCR sequence derives from a woman in her twenties or thirties in good health. The sequenced sample consisted of naive CD8+ T cells sorted from blood. The CDR3 reads CASSKWDSGYEQYF. The CDR3 region has the DNA TGTGCCAGCAGCAAATGGGACAGCGGGTACGAGCAGTACTTC.